This T cell receptor (beta chain) was sequenced for a study of shared clonotypes between healthy human individuals. Whole-study context: A couple of women and a few men aged 18 to 49 made up the donors. Study-level findings and limits: In having few donors, the study represented limited genetic and exposure-history diversity. Around 5% was the fraction of naive CD4 clonotypes found shared across a few donors.

The donors, healthy adults who were HIV-negative, had experienced no recent acute infections or vaccinations. Germline CDR1 SGHRS, CDR2 YFSETQ. The CDR3 covers 14 residues. Trimming pared 2 bases from V and 0 bases from J, leaving 8 bases between. Assay used: immunoSEQ multiplex PCR; TCRdb lists only in-frame clones, some missing. This repertoire shows under 2.5 million clones, roughly 92% found once; its top ten account for roughly 0.34%. Points on this clone: The target antigen is unknown.

The chain uses TRBV5-1 and TRBJ2-5, with unresolved D. The sample was naive CD4+ T cells from PBMCs. Subset indicated: CD45RA+ positively selected. This clonotype was obtained from a man between 18 and 29 years old in good health. Some clones in this sample may be carry-over from other donors' samples. This chain's CDR3 is CASSFIAHQETQYF. In DNA, the CDR3 is TGCGCCAGCAGCTTTATCGCCCACCAAGAGACCCAGTACTTC.